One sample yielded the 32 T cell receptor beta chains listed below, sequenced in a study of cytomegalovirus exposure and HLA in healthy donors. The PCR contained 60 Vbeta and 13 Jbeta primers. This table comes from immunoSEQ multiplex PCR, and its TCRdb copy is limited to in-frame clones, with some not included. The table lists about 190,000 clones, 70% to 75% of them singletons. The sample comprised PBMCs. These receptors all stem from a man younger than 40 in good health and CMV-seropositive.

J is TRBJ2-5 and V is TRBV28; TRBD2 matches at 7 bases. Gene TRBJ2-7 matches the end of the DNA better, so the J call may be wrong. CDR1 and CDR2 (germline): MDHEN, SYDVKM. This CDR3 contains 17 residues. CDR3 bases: TGTGCCAGCAGTTTTGGGAGGGACTCCGAGGGGTCCGACGAGCAGTACTTC. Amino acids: CASSFGRDSEGSDEQYF.

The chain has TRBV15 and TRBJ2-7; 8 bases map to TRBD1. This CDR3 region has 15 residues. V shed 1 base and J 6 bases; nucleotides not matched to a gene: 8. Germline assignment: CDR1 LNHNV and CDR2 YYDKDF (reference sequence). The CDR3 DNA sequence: TGTGCCACCAGCAGAGGGGGTGGGACAGGAGGCGAGCAGTACTTC. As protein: CATSRGGGTGGEQYF.

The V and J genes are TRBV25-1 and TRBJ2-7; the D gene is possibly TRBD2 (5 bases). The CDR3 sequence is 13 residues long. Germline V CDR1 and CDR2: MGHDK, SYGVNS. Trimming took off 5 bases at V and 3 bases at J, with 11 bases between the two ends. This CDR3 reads CASSTRDFYEQYF. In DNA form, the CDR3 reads TGTGCCAGCAGTACCCGGGATTTCTACGAGCAGTACTTC.

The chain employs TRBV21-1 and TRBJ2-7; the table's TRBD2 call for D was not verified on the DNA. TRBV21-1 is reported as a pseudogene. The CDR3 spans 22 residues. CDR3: CASSKGDTALAGAIQPTYEQYF. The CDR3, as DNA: TGTGCCAGCAGCAAAGGGGACACTGCACTAGCGGGAGCAATCCAACCGACCTACGAGCAGTACTTC.

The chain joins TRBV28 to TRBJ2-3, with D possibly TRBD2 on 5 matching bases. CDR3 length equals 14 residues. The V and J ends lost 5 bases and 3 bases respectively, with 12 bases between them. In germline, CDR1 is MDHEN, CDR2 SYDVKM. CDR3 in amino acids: CASSRISGTDTQYF. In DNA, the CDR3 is TGTGCCAGCAGTCGCATAAGCGGAACAGATACGCAGTATTTT.

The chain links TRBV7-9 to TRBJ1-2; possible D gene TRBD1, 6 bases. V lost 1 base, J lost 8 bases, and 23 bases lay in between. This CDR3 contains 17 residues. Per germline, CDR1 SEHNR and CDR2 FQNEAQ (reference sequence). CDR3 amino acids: CASSLEKGGDPKEGYTF. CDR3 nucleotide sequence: TGTGCCAGCAGCTTAGAAAAAGGGGGGGACCCTAAGGAGGGCTACACCTTC.

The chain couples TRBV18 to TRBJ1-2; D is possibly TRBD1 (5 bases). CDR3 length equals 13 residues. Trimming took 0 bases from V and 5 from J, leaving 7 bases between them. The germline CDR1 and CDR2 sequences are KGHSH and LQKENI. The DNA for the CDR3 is TGTGCCAGCTCACCACCCACAGGATATGGCTACACCTTC. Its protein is CASSPPTGYGYTF.

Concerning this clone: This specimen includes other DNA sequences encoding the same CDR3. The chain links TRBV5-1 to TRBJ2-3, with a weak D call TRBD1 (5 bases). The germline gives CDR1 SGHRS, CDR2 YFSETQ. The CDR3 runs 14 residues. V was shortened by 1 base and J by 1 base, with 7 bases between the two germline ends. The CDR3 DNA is TGCGCCAGCAGCTTGACCAGGGGCACAGATACGCAGTATTTT. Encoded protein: CASSLTRGTDTQYF. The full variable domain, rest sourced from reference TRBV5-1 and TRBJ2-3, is KAGVTQTPRYLIKTRGQQVTLSCSPISGHRSVSWYQQTPGQGLQFLFEYFSETQRNKGNFPGRFSGRQFSNSRSEMNVSTLELGDSALYLCASSLTRGTDTQYFGPGTRLTVL.

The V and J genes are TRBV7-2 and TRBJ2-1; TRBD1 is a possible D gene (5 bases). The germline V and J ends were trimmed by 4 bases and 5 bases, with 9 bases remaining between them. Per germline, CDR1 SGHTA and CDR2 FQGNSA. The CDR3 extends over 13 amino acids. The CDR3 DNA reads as TGTGCCAGCAGCTCTCAGGGAAACAATGAGCAGTTCTTC. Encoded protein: CASSSQGNNEQFF. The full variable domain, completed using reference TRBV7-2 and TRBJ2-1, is GAGVSQSPSNKVTEKGKDVELRCDPISGHTALYWYRQSLGQGLEFLIYFQGNSAPDKSGLPSDRFSAERTGGSVSTLTIQRTQQEDSAVYLCASSSQGNNEQFFGPGTRLTVL.

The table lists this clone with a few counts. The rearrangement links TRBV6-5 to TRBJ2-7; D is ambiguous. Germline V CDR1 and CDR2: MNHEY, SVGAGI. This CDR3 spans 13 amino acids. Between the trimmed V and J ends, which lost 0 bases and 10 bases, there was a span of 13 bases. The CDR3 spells CASSYSKGPSQYF. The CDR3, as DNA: TGTGCCAGCAGTTACTCCAAAGGCCCTAGTCAGTACTTC.

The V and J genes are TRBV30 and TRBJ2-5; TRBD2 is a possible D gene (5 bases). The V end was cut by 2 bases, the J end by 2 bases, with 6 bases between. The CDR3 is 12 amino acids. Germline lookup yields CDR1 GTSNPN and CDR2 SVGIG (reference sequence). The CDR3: CAWSLAQETQYF. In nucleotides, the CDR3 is TGTGCCTGGAGTCTAGCTCAAGAGACCCAGTACTTC.

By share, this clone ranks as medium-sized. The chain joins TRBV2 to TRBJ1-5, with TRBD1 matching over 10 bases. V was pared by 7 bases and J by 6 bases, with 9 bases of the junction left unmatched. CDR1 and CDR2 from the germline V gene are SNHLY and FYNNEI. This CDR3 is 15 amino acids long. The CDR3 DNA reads TGTGCCAGCACAACTTCCCGGGACAGGGGTCAGCCCCAGCATTTT. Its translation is CASTTSRDRGQPQHF. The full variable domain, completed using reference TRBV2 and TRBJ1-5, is EPEVTQTPSHQVTQMGQEVILRCVPISNHLYFYWYRQILGQKVEFLVSFYNNEISEKSEIFDDQFSVERPDGSNFTLKIRSTKLEDSAMYFCASTTSRDRGQPQHFGDGTRLSIL.

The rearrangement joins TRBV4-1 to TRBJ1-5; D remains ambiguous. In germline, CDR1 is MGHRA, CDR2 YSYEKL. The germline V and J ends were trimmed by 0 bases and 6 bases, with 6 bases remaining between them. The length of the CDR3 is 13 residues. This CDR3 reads CASSQDRVQPQHF. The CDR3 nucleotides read TGCGCCAGCAGCCAAGACCGGGTTCAGCCCCAGCATTTT.

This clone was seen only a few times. CDR3 bases: TGTGCCAGCAGCTTACCACCCAGACTAGCGGGGGTTTACAATGAGCAGTTCTTC. Translated, it gives CASSLPPRLAGVYNEQFF. The V and J genes are TRBV7-9 and TRBJ2-1, with TRBD2 identical over 12 bases. This CDR3 has 18 residues. Looked up from germline, CDR1 is SEHNR and CDR2 is FQNEAQ (reference sequence). The V gene end was trimmed by 2 bases and the J gene end by 4 bases; junction bases not matched to a gene: 9. Full variable domain (outside the CDR3, taken from reference TRBV7-9 and TRBJ2-1): DTGVSQNPRHKITKRGQNVTFRCDPISEHNRLYWYRQTLGQGPEFLTYFQNEAQLEKSRLLSDRFSAERPKGSFSTLEIQRTEQGDSAMYLCASSLPPRLAGVYNEQFFGPGTRLTVL.

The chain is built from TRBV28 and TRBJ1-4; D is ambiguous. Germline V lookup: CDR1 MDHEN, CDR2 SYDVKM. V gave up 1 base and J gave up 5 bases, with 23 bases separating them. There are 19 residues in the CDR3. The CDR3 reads CASSLYKSRRNTENEKLFF. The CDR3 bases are TGTGCCAGCAGTTTATATAAGAGTCGGAGAAACACTGAAAATGAAAAACTGTTTTTT. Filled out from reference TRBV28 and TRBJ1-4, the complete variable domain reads DVKVTQSSRYLVKRTGEKVFLECVQDMDHENMFWYRQDPGLGLRLIYFSYDVKMKEKGDIPEGYSVSREKKERFSLILESASTNQTSMYLCASSLYKSRRNTENEKLFFGSGTQLSVL.

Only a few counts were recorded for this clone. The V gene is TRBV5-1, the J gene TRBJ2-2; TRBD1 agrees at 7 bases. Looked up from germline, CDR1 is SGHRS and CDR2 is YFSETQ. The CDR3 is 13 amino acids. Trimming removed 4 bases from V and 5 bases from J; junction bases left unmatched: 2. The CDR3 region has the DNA TGCGCCAGCAGCAAGGACAGGACCGGGGAGCTGTTTTTT. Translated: CASSKDRTGELFF.

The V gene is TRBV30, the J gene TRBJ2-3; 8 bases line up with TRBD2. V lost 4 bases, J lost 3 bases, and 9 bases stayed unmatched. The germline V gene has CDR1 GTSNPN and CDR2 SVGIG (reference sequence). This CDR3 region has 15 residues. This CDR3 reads CAWTGGEGRTDTQYF. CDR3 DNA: TGTGCCTGGACCGGGGGGGAGGGCCGGACAGATACGCAGTATTTT.

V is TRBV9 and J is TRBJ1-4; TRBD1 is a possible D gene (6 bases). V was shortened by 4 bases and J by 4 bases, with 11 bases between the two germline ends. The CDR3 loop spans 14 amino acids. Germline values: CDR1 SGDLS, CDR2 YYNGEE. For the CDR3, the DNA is TGTGCCAGCAGCCGAGGGGGGGGTAATGAAAAACTGTTTTTT. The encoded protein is CASSRGGGNEKLFF.

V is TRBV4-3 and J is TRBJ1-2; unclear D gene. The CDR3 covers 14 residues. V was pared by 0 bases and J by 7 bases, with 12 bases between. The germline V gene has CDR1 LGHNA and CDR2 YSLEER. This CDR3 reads CASSQDGGFGGYTF. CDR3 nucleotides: TGCGCCAGCAGCCAAGATGGCGGGTTCGGTGGCTACACCTTC.

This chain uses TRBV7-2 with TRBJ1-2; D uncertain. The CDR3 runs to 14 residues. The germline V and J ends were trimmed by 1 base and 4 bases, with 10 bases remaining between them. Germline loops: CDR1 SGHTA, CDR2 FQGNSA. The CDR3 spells CASSLERVSYGYTF. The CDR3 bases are TGTGCCAGCAGCTTAGAGAGGGTTTCCTATGGCTACACCTTC.

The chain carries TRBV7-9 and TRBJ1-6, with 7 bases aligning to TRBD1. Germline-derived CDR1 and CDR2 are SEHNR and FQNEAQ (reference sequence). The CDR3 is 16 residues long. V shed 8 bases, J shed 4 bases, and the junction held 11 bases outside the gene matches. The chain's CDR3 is CASHPPGRGYNSPLHF. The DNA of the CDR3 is TGTGCCAGCCACCCTCCGGGCAGGGGGTATAATTCACCCCTCCACTTT.

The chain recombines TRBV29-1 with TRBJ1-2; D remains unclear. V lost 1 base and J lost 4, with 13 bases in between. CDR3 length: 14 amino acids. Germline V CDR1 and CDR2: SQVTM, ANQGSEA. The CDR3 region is CSVEVSRGTYGYTF. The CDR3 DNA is TGCAGCGTTGAAGTGTCTCGGGGTACCTATGGCTACACCTTC.

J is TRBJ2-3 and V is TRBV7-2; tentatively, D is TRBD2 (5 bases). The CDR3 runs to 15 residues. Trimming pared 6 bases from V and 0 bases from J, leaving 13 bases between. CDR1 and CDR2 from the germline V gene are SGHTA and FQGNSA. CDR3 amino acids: CASSRKGASTDTQYF. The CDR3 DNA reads TGTGCCAGCAGTCGCAAGGGAGCGAGCACAGATACGCAGTATTTT. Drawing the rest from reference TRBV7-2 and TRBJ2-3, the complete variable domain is GAGVSQSPSNKVTEKGKDVELRCDPISGHTALYWYRQSLGQGLEFLIYFQGNSAPDKSGLPSDRFSAERTGGSVSTLTIQRTQQEDSAVYLCASSRKGASTDTQYFGPGTRLTVL.

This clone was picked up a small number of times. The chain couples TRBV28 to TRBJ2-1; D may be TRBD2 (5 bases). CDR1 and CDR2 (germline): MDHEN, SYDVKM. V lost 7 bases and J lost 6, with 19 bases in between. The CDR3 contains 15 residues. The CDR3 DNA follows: TGTGCCAGCACCGCCTCTCCGCGGGCCTCCAATGAGCAGTTCTTC. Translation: CASTASPRASNEQFF.

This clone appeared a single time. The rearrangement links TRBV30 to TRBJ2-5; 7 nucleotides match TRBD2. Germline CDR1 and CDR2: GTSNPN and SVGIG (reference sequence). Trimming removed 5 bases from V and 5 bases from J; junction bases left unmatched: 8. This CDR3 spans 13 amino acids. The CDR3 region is CAWGKGGEETQYF. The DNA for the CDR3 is TGTGCCTGGGGAAAGGGAGGGGAGGAGACCCAGTACTTC. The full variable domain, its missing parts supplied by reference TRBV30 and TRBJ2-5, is SQTIHQWPATLVQPVGSPLSLECTVEGTSNPNLYWYRQAAGRGLQLLFYSVGIGQISSEVPQNLSASRPQDRQFILSSKKLLLSDSGFYLCAWGKGGEETQYFGPGTRLLVL.

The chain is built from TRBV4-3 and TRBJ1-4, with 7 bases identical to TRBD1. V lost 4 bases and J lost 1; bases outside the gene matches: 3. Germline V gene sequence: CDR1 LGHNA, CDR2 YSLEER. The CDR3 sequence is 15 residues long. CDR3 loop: CASSRNRGTNEKLFF. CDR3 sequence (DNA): TGCGCCAGCAGCCGGAACAGGGGAACTAATGAAAAACTGTTTTTT.

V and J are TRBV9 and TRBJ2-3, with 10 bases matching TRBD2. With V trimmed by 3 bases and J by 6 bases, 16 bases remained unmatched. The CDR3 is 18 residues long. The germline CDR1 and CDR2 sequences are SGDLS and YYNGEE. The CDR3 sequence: CASSDPALAGEAMDTQYF. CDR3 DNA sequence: TGTGCCAGCAGCGACCCGGCGCTAGCGGGGGAGGCTATGGATACGCAGTATTTT.

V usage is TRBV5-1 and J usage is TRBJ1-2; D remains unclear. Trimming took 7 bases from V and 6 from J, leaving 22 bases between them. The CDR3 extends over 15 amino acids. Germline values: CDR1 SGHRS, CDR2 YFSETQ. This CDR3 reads CASAPGTVTRNGYTF. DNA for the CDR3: TGCGCCAGCGCCCCGGGAACGGTAACTCGGAATGGCTACACCTTC.

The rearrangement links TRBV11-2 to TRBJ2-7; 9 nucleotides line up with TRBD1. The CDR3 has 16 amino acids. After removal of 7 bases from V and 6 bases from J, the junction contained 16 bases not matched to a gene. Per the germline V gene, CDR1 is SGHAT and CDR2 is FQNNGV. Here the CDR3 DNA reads TGTGCCAGCATCACGATCTCTGGACAGGGGCGGGGCGAGCAGTACTTC. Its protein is CASITISGQGRGEQYF.

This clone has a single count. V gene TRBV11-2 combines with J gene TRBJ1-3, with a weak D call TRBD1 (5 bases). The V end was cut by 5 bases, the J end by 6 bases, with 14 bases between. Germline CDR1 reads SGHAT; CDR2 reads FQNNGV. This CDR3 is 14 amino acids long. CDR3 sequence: CASSRDFGVNTIYF. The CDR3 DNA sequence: TGTGCCAGCAGCCGGGACTTCGGCGTAAACACCATATATTTT.

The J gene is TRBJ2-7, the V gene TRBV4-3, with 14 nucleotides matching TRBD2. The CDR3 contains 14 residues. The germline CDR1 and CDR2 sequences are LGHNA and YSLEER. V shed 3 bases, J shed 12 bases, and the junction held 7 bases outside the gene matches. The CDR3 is CASSQGLAGEVRYF. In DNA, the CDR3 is TGCGCCAGCAGCCAGGGACTAGCGGGGGAGGTTCGGTACTTC.

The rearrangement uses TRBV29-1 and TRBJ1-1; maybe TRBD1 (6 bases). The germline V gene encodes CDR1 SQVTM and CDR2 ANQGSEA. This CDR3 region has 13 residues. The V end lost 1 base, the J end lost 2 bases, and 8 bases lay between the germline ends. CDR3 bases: TGCAGCGTTGAAGGACAGGAAAACACTGAAGCTTTCTTT. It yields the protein CSVEGQENTEAFF.